This T cell receptor (beta chain) is from a study of cytomegalovirus exposure and HLA in healthy donors. General observations from the study: Researchers left out some V segments, among them TRBV6-2 and TRBV6-3, as indistinguishable. Later work found most CMV-associated TCR beta chains apparently HLA-restricted.

The junction had 7 bases not matched to a gene; V was cut back by 3 bases and J by 7 bases. The CDR3 length is 16 residues. Germline lookup yields CDR1 SGHAT and CDR2 FQNNGV. Nominal health characterized the donors when sampled, though unrecorded immune exposures were likely. Points on this clone: Its specificity is unknown.

PCR was performed using 60 Vbeta and 13 Jbeta primers. In the source study's methods: In a later analysis, some 80 million unique TCR beta chains included roughly 11 million shared by two or more donors. Profiling relied on immunoSEQ multiplex PCR, and the TCRdb table lists in-frame clones only, not all of them. The DNA gave D and trimming, while V, J and clone size come from that table. The sample carries about 120,000 clones, more than 65% recorded once. Sequencing used PBMCs. The TCR comes from a man aged 40-55 years in good health and CMV-seropositive. This sequence joins TRBV11-2 and TRBJ1-6; the match to TRBD1 covers 9 bases. The CDR3 DNA is TGTGCCAGCAGCTTTATCCCGGGACAGGGCAATTCACCCCTCCACTTT. As protein: CASSFIPGQGNSPLHF.